This T cell receptor (beta chain) derives from a study of beta chain features in type 1 diabetes. Overall study findings and caveats: All four CD4+ subsets from Type 1 diabetes patients carried moderately but significantly shorter TCRB CDR3s. VDJ junctions from patients with type 1 diabetes contained fewer insertions and more deletions. PCR, the amplification step, might favor shorter templates, equally in patients and controls.

Details on this clone: Its specificity is not known.

As every portion of the isolated RNA was reverse transcribed, the sequencing read expressed TCRB transcripts. Survey-depth immunoSEQ sequencing was used for stem cell-like memory T cells. Sequenced by immunoSEQ multiplex PCR; TCRdb stores in-frame clones only, minus some. The repertoire holds under 90,000 clones, 30% to 35% seen once, with approximately 0.46% in the top ten. V shed 6 bases, J shed 4 bases, and the junction held 6 bases outside the gene matches. CDR1 is SQVTM, CDR2 ANQGSEA, per germline. This CDR3 region has 13 residues. Material: stem cell memory CD4+ T cells from blood. The V gene is TRBV29-1, the J gene TRBJ2-5; 9 bases fit TRBD1. The source is a woman aged 18-30 years in good health. Written as DNA, the CDR3 is TGCAGCGTGGCCGGGACAGGGCTAGAGACCCAGTACTTC. Its translation is CSVAGTGLETQYF.